This TCR beta chain is from a study of blood T cells in healthy people across ages. From germline, CDR1 is MNHEY and CDR2 SMNVEV (reference sequence). V lost 3 bases and J lost 0, with 12 bases in between. The CDR3 has 15 amino acids. A second roughly 7 to 11 cycle PCR used barcoded and J-beta primers. Via MiXCR, TCRdb re-called the 5' RACE reads, giving one row per CDR3 protein. Here the sample spans about 1.4 million distinct CDR3 sequences, around 55% being singletons. The genes are TRBV27 and TRBJ2-7; D call uncertain. The sequencing input was blood. The receptor comes from a man aged 18 to 35 in good health. The CDR3 DNA sequence: TGTGCCAGCAGTTTCTTCGGGTCACTCTCCTACGAGCAGTACTTC. Amino acid sequence: CASSFFGSLSYEQYF.